This record looks at one T cell receptor beta chain sequence and its context. Only in-frame clones appear in the TCRdb table, and some are missing; sequencing was by immunoSEQ multiplex PCR. The sample holds roughly 120,000 clones; 65% to 85% are singletons and the top ten take 1.9%. This sample is drawn from a study of blood T cell repertoires in COVID-19. About the research overall: The analysed material was cDNA or gDNA that came from T cells, B-cell-depleted T cells, or PBMCs.

The CDR3 is 14 amino acids. After removal of 3 bases from V and 7 bases from J, the junction contained 4 bases not matched to a gene. Germline values: CDR1 SNHLY, CDR2 FYNNEI. This TCR was recovered from a man between 65 and 85 years old with acute or convalescent COVID-19. The sequencing sample was made of peripheral blood. This rearrangement joins TRBV2 to TRBJ1-5, with 9 positions matching TRBD1. CDR3 in DNA: TGTGCCAGCAGTGAGGGGACAGGGTTACAGCCCCAGCATTTT. This encodes CASSEGTGLQPQHF. Based on the CDR3 plus reference TRBV2 and TRBJ1-5, the full variable domain is EPEVTQTPSHQVTQMGQEVILRCVPISNHLYFYWYRQILGQKVEFLVSFYNNEISEKSEIFDDQFSVERPDGSNFTLKIRSTKLEDSAMYFCASSEGTGLQPQHFGDGTRLSIL.